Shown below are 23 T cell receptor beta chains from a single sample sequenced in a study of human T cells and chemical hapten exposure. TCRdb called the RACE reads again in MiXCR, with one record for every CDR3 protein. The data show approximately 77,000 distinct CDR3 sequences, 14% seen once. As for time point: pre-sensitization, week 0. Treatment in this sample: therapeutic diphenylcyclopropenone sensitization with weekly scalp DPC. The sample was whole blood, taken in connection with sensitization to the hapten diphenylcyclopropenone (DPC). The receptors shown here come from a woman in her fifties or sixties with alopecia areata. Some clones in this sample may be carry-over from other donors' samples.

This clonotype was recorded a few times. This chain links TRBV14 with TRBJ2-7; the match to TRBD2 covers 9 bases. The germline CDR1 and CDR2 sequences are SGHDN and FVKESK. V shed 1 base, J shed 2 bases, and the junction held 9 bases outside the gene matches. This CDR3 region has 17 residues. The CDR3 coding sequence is TGTGCCAGCAGCCAAGTTACCCGGCTAGCGGGGACCTACGAGCAGTACTTC. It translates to CASSQVTRLAGTYEQYF.

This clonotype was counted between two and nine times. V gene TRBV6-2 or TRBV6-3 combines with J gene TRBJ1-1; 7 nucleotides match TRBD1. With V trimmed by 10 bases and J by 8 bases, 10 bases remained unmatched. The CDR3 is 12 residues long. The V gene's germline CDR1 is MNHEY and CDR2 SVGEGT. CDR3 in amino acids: CANRDPDREAFF. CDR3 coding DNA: TGTGCCAACAGGGATCCGGACAGGGAAGCTTTCTTT.

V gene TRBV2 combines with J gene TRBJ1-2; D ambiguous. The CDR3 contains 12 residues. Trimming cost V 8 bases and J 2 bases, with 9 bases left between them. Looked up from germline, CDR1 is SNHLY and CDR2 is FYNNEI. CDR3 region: CASCDPNYGYTF. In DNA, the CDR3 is TGTGCCAGCTGCGACCCAAACTATGGCTACACCTTC.

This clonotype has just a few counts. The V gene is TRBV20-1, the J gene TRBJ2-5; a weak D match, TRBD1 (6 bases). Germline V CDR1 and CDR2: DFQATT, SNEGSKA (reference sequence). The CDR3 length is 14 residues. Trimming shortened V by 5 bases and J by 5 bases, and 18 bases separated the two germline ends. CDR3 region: CSARSGQSSETQYF. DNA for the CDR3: TGCAGTGCTCGCTCCGGACAGTCGTCTGAGACCCAGTACTTC.

CDR3 bases: TGCGCCAGCAGTGAGTTCGACTCTGGAAACACCATATATTTT. This sequence encodes CASSEFDSGNTIYF. The chain recombines TRBV10-1 with TRBJ1-3; D remains unclear. Looked up from germline, CDR1 is WNHNN and CDR2 is SYGVQD (reference sequence). V was trimmed by 1 base and J by 0 bases, leaving 4 bases between them. This CDR3 is 14 amino acids long.

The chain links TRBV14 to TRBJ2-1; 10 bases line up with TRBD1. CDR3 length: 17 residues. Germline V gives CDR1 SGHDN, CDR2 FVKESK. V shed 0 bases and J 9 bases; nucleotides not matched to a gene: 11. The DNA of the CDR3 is TGTGCCAGCAGCCAAGATGGACAGGGGGTACGGTTCTCTGAGCAGTTCTTC. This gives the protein CASSQDGQGVRFSEQFF.

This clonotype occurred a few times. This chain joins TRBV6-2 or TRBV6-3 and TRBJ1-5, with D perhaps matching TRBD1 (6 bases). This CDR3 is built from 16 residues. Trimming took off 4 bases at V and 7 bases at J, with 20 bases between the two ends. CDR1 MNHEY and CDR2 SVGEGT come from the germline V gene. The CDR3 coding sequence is TGTGCCAGCAGTTCCGCCGCACAGGGAACTCAGCAGCCCCAGCATTTT. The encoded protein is CASSSAAQGTQQPQHF.

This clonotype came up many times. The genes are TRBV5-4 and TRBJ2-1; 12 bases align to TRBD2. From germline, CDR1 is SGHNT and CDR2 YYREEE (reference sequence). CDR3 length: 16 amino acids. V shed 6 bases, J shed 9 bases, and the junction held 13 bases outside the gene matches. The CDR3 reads CASTMGSTSGSVEQFF. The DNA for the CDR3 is TGTGCCAGCACCATGGGGTCGACTAGCGGGAGTGTTGAGCAGTTCTTC.

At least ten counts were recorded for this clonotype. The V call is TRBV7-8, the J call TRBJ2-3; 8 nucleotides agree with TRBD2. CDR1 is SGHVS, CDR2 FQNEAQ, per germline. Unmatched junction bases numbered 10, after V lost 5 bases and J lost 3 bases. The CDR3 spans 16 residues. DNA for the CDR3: TGTGCCAGCAGCCCAACGGGGGGACTAGGGACAGATACGCAGTATTTT. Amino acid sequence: CASSPTGGLGTDTQYF.

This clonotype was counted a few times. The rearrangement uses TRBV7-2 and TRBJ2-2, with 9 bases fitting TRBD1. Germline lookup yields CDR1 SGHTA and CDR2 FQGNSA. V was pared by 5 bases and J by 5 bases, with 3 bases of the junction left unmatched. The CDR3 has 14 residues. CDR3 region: CASSTQGATGELFF. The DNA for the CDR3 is TGTGCCAGCAGCACACAGGGGGCGACCGGGGAGCTGTTTTTT.

The CDR3 nucleotides read TGTGCCAGCAAAGCTCTAGCGGCTCTCGTCAATGAGCAGTTCTTC. Protein: CASKALAALVNEQFF. The chain couples TRBV6-1 to TRBJ2-1; 7 bases line up with TRBD2. The CDR3 contains 15 residues. Germline CDR1 is MNHNS and CDR2 is SASEGT. J lost 6 bases, V lost 7 bases, and 12 bases had no gene match.

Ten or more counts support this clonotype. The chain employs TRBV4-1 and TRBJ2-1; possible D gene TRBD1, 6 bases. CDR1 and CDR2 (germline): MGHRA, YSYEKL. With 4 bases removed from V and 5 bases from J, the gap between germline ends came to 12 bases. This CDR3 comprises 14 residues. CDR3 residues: CASSRGGRDNEQFF. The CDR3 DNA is TGCGCCAGCAGCCGAGGGGGAAGGGACAATGAGCAGTTCTTC.

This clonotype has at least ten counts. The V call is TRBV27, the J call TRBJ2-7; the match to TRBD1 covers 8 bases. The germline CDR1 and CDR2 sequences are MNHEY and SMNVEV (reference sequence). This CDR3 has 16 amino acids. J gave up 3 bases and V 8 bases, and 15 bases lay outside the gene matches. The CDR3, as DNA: TGTGCCAGCGCCCGGAAATTCGACAGGGGAGTCTACGAGCAGTACTTC. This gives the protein CASARKFDRGVYEQYF.

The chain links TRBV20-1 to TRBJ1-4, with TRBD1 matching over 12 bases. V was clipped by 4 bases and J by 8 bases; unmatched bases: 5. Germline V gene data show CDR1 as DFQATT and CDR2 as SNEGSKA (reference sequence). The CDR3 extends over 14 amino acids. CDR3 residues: CSATRDRGREKLFF. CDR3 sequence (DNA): TGCAGTGCTACCCGGGACAGGGGGCGAGAAAAACTGTTTTTT.

The CDR3 region is CAWSRTGGNTIYF. The CDR3 nucleotides read TGTGCCTGGAGCCGGACCGGCGGAAACACCATATATTTT. The chain carries TRBV30 and TRBJ1-3; D remains unclear. The CDR3 totals 13 residues. Germline V CDR1 and CDR2: GTSNPN, SVGIG (reference sequence). V was pared by 3 bases and J by 4 bases, with 10 bases between.

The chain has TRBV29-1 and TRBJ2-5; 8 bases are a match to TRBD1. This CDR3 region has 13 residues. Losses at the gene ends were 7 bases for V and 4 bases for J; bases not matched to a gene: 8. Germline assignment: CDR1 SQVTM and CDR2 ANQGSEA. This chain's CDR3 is CSAMTGAGETQYF. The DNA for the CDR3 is TGCAGCGCCATGACAGGGGCGGGAGAGACCCAGTACTTC.

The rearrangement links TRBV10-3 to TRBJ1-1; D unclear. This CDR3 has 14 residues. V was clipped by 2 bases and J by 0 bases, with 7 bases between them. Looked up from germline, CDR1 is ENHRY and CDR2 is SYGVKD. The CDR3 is CAISESGMNTEAFF. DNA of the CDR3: TGTGCCATCAGTGAGAGCGGTATGAACACTGAAGCTTTCTTT.

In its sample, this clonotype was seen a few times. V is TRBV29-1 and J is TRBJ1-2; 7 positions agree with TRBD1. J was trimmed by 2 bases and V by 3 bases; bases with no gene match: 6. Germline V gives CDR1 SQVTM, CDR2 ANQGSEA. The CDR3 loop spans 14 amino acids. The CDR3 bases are TGCAGCGTTGATTTTAACAGGGGCAACTATGGCTACACCTTC. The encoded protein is CSVDFNRGNYGYTF.

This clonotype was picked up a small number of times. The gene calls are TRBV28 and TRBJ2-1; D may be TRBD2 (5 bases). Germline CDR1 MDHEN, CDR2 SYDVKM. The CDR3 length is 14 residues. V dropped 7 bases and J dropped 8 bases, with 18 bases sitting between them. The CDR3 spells CASTGWGGRYEQFF. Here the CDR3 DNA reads TGTGCCAGCACCGGATGGGGTGGGAGATATGAGCAGTTCTTC. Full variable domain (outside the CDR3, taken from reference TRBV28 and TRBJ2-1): DVKVTQSSRYLVKRTGEKVFLECVQDMDHENMFWYRQDPGLGLRLIYFSYDVKMKEKGDIPEGYSVSREKKERFSLILESASTNQTSMYLCASTGWGGRYEQFFGPGTRLTVL.

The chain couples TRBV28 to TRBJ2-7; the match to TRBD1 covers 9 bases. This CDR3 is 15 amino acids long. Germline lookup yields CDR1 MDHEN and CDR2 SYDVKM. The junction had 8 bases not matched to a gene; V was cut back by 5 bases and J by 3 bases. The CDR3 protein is CASSKPGTGNYEQYF. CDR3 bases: TGTGCCAGCAGTAAGCCCGGGACAGGGAACTACGAGCAGTACTTC.

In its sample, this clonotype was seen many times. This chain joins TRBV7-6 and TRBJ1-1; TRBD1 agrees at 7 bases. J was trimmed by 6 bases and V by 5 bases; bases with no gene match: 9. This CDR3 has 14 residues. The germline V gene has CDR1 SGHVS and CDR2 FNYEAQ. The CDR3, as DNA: TGTGCCAGCAGCCACAACAGGGGAACGGCTGAAGCTTTCTTT. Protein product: CASSHNRGTAEAFF.

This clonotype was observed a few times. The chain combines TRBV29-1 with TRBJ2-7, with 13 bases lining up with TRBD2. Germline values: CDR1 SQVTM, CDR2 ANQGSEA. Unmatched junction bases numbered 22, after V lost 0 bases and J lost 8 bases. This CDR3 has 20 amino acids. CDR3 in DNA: TGCAGCGTTGAAGATACACCACTTATCTTTACGACTAGCGGGAGGAGTCAGCAGTACTTC. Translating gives CSVEDTPLIFTTSGRSQQYF.

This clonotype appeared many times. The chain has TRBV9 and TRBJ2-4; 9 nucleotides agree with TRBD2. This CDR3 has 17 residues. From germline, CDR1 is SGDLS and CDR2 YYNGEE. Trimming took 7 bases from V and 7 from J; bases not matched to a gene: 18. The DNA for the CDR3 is TGTGCCAGCGGGCGGGCTAGCGGGACGAAAGCGGGGAACATTCAGTACTTC. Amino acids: CASGRASGTKAGNIQYF.